The T cell receptor (beta chain) under discussion was sequenced for a study of PD-1 blockade in classical Hodgkin lymphoma. Study results and caveats: Relapsed/refractory patients reportedly had the lowest baseline TCR diversity, below newly diagnosed patients, who were below healthy donors.

TCRdb's copy holds only in-frame clones and misses some; the assay was immunoSEQ multiplex PCR. The sample carries about 20,000 clones, over 65% recorded once. This CDR3 has 14 residues. Germline-derived CDR1 and CDR2 are LNHDA and SQIVND (reference sequence). Trimming at V came to 2 bases and at J to 6 bases, leaving 1 base not matched to a gene. This clone was counted only a few times. The antigen is not known. Time point given: cycle 4 day 1 (C4D1), after less than 7 weeks of nivolumab. Relapse was seen in all patients after autologous stem cell transplantation, and brentuximab vedotin exposure was variable. It was by magnetic negative selection that CD8+ T cells were isolated from thawed PBMCs.

The chain combines TRBV19 with TRBJ1-5, with 10 bases aligning to TRBD1. The TCR sequence derives from a human donor with classical Hodgkin lymphoma. Material: CD8+ T cells from blood, obtained before the fourth cycle of nivolumab. CDR3 residues: CASSIWTGGQPQHF. CDR3 DNA sequence: TGTGCCAGTAGTATATGGACAGGGGGTCAGCCCCAGCATTTT. Drawing the rest from reference TRBV19 and TRBJ1-5, the complete variable domain is DGGITQSPKYLFRKEGQNVTLSCEQNLNHDAMYWYRQDPGQGLRLIYYSQIVNDFQKGDIAEGYSVSREKKESFPLTVTSAQKNPTAFYLCASSIWTGGQPQHFGDGTRLSIL.